This T cell receptor (beta chain) was documented in a study of control samples from healthy donors and cancer patients. CDR3 size: 11 residues. V dropped 1 base and J dropped 10 bases, with 8 bases sitting between them. The germline CDR1 and CDR2 sequences are GTSNPN and SVGIG (reference sequence). The data were produced by immunoSEQ multiplex PCR, yet TCRdb's version contains in-frame clones alone and is incomplete. The sample records 85,000 to 100,000 clones, 82% being singletons. This clone was seen more than once but under ten times. The sequence was obtained from a man aged 60 to 69 in good health. V is TRBV30 and J is TRBJ2-1; no definite D call. Sequenced input: blood. The CDR3 loop is CAWSGGVEQFF. The DNA for the CDR3 is TGTGCCTGGAGTGGAGGAGTAGAGCAGTTCTTC.